Sequencing of this T cell receptor beta chain was carried out in a study of blood T cell repertoires in COVID-19. Study context: COVID-19 samples, acute and convalescent, were from the United States, Italy and Spain.

Participant age was roughly 18 to 89 years, and participants resided in about two dozen US areas. Participants' own reports of clinical history determined their cohort assignment. Original processing methods: Quantification of nucleated cells was approximated via reference gene primer amplification. Using immunoSEQ multiplex PCR, the repertoire was profiled, and TCRdb retains in-frame clones only, with some absent. The V and J calls and clone size come from that table; D and trimming were worked out from the DNA. This table holds more than 85,000 clones, 65% to 90% found once. V lost 7 bases, J lost 8 bases, and 14 bases lay in between. CDR3 length: 12 amino acids.

Sequenced material: PBMCs or T cells enriched from blood (not recorded which). The chain couples TRBV12-3 or TRBV12-4 to TRBJ1-2; tentatively, D is TRBD1 (6 bases). The receptor comes from a woman aged 50 to 60 who had recovered from COVID-19. The CDR3 sequence: CASNNAGEGYTF. The CDR3 DNA is TGTGCCAGCAATAATGCAGGGGAAGGCTACACCTTC.